The source of this T cell receptor beta chain is a study of regulatory T cells in long-lasting Graves disease. Germline V gene sequence: CDR1 MNHEY, CDR2 SMNVEV (reference sequence). The CDR3 runs 15 residues. Trimming took 6 bases from V and 6 from J; bases not matched to a gene: 9. As to time point: newly diagnosed GD, antithyroid drugs for less than 3 months. Extracted RNA from PBMCs served as the source of the TCR library. In this sample, this clonotype turned up many times. Combining iRepertoire HTBI primers with Arm-PCR of CDR3 regions, the authors built TCR beta libraries. TCRdb processed the multiplex PCR reads anew with MiXCR; each CDR3 protein has one entry. The sample includes around 400,000 distinct CDR3 sequences, roughly 16% of them seen just once.

V is TRBV27 and J is TRBJ2-1, with TRBD1 matching over 9 bases. Material: peripheral blood mononuclear cells (PBMCs), obtained at new diagnosis, from a patient treated with antithyroid drugs. This clonotype originated in a female donor with Graves disease. The CDR3 region is CASSRDRGESNEQFF. CDR3 nucleotide sequence: TGTGCCAGCAGCCGCGACAGGGGGGAGAGCAATGAGCAGTTCTTC.